This TCR beta chain is from a study of early T cells in non-severe SARS-CoV-2 infection. In the study overall: Unpaired chains resulted from sequencing bulk RNA of unsorted whole blood. General observations from the study: VDJdb matching, biased toward anti-spike CD8 responses, missed private and CD4 specificities.

This clonotype was recorded a few times. Its antigen is not known. The CDR3 contains 16 residues. V was pared by 4 bases and J by 2 bases, with 7 bases of the junction left unmatched. The germline gives CDR1 PRHDT, CDR2 FYEKMQ (reference sequence). Researchers attached unique molecular identifiers to individual cDNA molecules. TCRdb ran MiXCR on the 5' RACE reads and lists one entry per CDR3 protein. Found here are 87,000 or so distinct CDR3 sequences, approximately 13% of them singletons; the top ten hold less than 8.5%. The source of this sequence is an adult who was a healthcare worker with PCR-confirmed SARS-CoV-2 infection or an uninfected control (not recorded which). The sample was whole blood. The chain carries TRBV13 and TRBJ2-3; 9 bases map to TRBD2. The CDR3 is CASSSLAGVFTDTQYF. CDR3 bases: TGTGCCAGCAGCTCATTAGCGGGAGTGTTCACAGATACGCAGTATTTT.